This T cell receptor beta chain was obtained from a study of PD-1 blockade in classical Hodgkin lymphoma. The V and J ends lost 6 bases and 0 bases respectively, with 11 bases between them. The CDR3 totals 15 residues. Germline CDR1 MGHDK, CDR2 SYGVNS. After autologous stem cell transplantation all patients relapsed, and prior brentuximab vedotin exposure differed between cohorts. Some clones are missing from TCRdb's copy, which holds only in-frame ones; the method was immunoSEQ multiplex PCR. The data contain roughly 100,000 clones, roughly 90% of them singletons. The TCR was taken from a human donor with classical Hodgkin lymphoma. The chain links TRBV25-1 to TRBJ2-2; D unresolved. The sequencing here drew on peripheral blood mononuclear cells (PBMCs), taken before the second cycle of nivolumab. CDR3 loop: CASSVDYANTGELFF. The CDR3 DNA reads TGTGCCAGCAGCGTAGATTACGCGAACACCGGGGAGCTGTTTTTT. Combining the CDR3 with reference TRBV25-1 and TRBJ2-2 gives the whole variable domain EADIYQTPRYLVIGTGKKITLECSQTMGHDKMYWYQQDPGMELHLIHYSYGVNSTEKGDLSSESTVSRIRTEHFPLTLESARPSHTSQYLCASSVDYANTGELFFGEGSRLTVL.